This record concerns one TCR beta chain sequence. Its antigen is as yet unknown. This CDR3 is built from 20 residues. Trimming cost V 9 bases and J 5 bases; bases outside gene matches: 29. This record comes from a study of T-cell memory formation after mild COVID-19. Whole-study results and caveats: Researchers report contracting CD4+ clones mostly in CM and EM, with CD8+ clones in EMRA.

Using constant-segment primers, 5'RACE produced TCR alpha and TCR beta cDNA libraries carrying sample barcodes and UMIs. MiXCR was run by TCRdb on the 5' RACE reads, yielding one entry per CDR3 protein. The sample has roughly 170,000 distinct CDR3 sequences, 20% to 25% seen once. The sample comprised PBMCs or a T cell subset sorted from them (not recorded which). J is TRBJ2-3 and V is TRBV23-1, with 7 bases identical to TRBD1. TRBV23-1 is assigned to the ORF class and has an uncertain function. This clonotype originated in an adult woman who had mild COVID-19 (a few samples of this study predate the infection). Cell type and time point are not known. CDR3 loop: CASYDGRDSPAGPERDTQYF. The DNA for the CDR3 is TGCGCCAGTTACGACGGCCGGGACAGCCCTGCGGGTCCAGAGAGAGATACGCAGTATTTT.